The rows below give T cell receptor beta chains drawn from one sample of a study of radiotherapy plus CTLA-4 blockade in lung cancer. Clones were sequenced by immunoSEQ multiplex PCR, and TCRdb holds only the in-frame ones, with some missing. The repertoire holds some 52,000 clones, with more than 60% as singletons. The source was peripheral blood, collected from a patient treated with radiotherapy plus ipilimumab. These TCRs come from a human donor with non-small cell lung cancer who had a partial response to radiotherapy plus ipilimumab. The CDR3 runs from the conserved cysteine through the conserved F or W. The D gene is left open where the match is weak. Some rows mark clone size as missing; the rest say once, few, many or name a class of expanded clone.

V	J	size	D	DNA	CDR3
TRBV5-5	TRBJ2-7	-	TRBD2	TGTGCCAGCAGCTTGGAGGGACTAGCGGAATACGAGCAGTACTTC	CASSLEGLAEYEQYF
TRBV6-6	TRBJ2-2	-	-	TGTGCCAGTGAACTGAGTGAGGAGCTGTTTTTT	CASELSEELFF
TRBV7-3	TRBJ1-1	-	TRBD1	TGTGCCAGCAGCCGGACAGGGGAACACACTGAAGCTTTCTTT	CASSRTGEHTEAFF
TRBV7-9	TRBJ2-7	-	TRBD1	TGTGCCAGCAGCGCCCCTCCGGGGACAGCATCCTACGAGCAGTACTTC	CASSAPPGTASYEQYF
TRBV9	TRBJ2-3	-	TRBD1	TGTGCCAGCAGCCCCCGACAGGGTTCACTCACAGATACGCAGTATTTT	CASSPRQGSLTDTQYF
TRBV5-1	TRBJ1-1	-	TRBD1	TGCGCCAGCAGCTTGGCCAACAGGGGAGCCACTGAAGCTTTCTTT	CASSLANRGATEAFF
TRBV7-9	TRBJ1-6	-	-	TGTGCCAGCAGCTCAACCCAGGGAACACCCCTCCACTTT	CASSSTQGTPLHF
TRBV27	TRBJ2-5	-	TRBD1	TGTGCCAGCAGTTTATCCTTTTCGACAGGGGGCGCGGGAGAGACCCAGTACTTC	CASSLSFSTGGAGETQYF
TRBV5-1	TRBJ1-4	once	TRBD1	TGCGCCAGCAGCTCTGGGGACAGCCTCGGAAAACTGTTTTTT	CASSSGDSLGKLFF
TRBV11-2	TRBJ2-5	once	TRBD1	TGTGCCAGCAGCTTCCGTGGACAGGGACGGGAGACCCAGTACTTC	CASSFRGQGRETQYF
TRBV9	TRBJ2-2	-	TRBD2	TGTGCCAGCAGTGTTAGCGGGGGGGCCACCGGGGAGCTGTTTTTT	CASSVSGGATGELFF
TRBV7-8	TRBJ2-5	-	TRBD1	TGTGCCAGCAGCTTAGCGACAGGGTTAGAGACCCAGTACTTC	CASSLATGLETQYF
TRBV7-8	TRBJ2-2	-	-	TGTGCCAGCAGCTCGGGACAAAACACCGGGGAGCTGTTTTTT	CASSSGQNTGELFF
TRBV29-1	TRBJ2-7	-	TRBD1	TGCAGCGTTGCCGGGACAGGGGCCATCTACGAGCAGTACTTC	CSVAGTGAIYEQYF
TRBV9	TRBJ2-7	-	-	TGTGCCAGCAGCCCGATCCCCACAGGGCACTACGAGCAGTACTTC	CASSPIPTGHYEQYF